These 20 T cell receptor beta chains were sequenced from one sample in a study of technical replicates of blood from a few donors. Profiled with immunoSEQ multiplex PCR; TCRdb holds only in-frame clones, not every one. The sample includes tens of thousands of clones, 95% to 98% of them seen just once. Material: T cells isolated from PBMCs. These receptor sequences come from a human donor in good health.

The rearrangement uses TRBV18 and TRBJ2-7; D is possibly TRBD2 (5 bases). V lost 5 bases and J 6 bases, leaving 29 bases between the germline ends. Per the germline V gene, CDR1 is KGHSH and CDR2 is LQKENI. The CDR3 length is 18 residues. CDR3 residues: CASSAALQRLSEVGEQYF. CDR3 coding DNA: TGTGCCAGCTCAGCGGCGTTGCAGCGACTCTCGGAGGTGGGCGAGCAGTACTTC.

V is TRBV7-9 and J is TRBJ1-5; TRBD1 might be the D (6 bases). Germline V gives CDR1 SEHNR, CDR2 FQNEAQ (reference sequence). The ends were cut back, 4 bases at V and 8 bases at J, with 12 bases in the middle. The CDR3 consists of 13 residues. CDR3 in amino acids: CASSSGGLEPQHF. The CDR3 DNA sequence: TGTGCCAGCAGCTCGGGGGGGCTGGAGCCCCAGCATTTT.

The chain uses TRBV19 and TRBJ2-1, with 8 bases fitting TRBD2. The germline gives CDR1 LNHDA, CDR2 SQIVND (reference sequence). Trimming took 5 bases from V and 4 from J; bases not matched to a gene: 4. CDR3 size: 14 residues. CDR3 DNA sequence: TGTGCCAGTAGTGCTAGCGGGCCTTACAATGAGCAGTTCTTC. Residues: CASSASGPYNEQFF.

The chain carries TRBV5-1 and TRBJ2-7, with D possibly being TRBD2 (5 bases). The CDR3 loop spans 13 amino acids. The germline V gene encodes CDR1 SGHRS and CDR2 YFSETQ. The ends were cut back, 9 bases at V and 5 bases at J, with 18 bases in the middle. CDR3 protein: CATPGLAADEQYF. Written as DNA, the CDR3 is TGCGCCACCCCCGGACTCGCCGCGGACGAGCAGTACTTC.

The V and J genes are TRBV15 and TRBJ1-4; the D gene is possibly TRBD1 (5 bases). Germline V gene sequence: CDR1 LNHNV, CDR2 YYDKDF (reference sequence). The V gene lost 6 bases and the J gene lost 7 bases, with 15 bases spanning the gap. This CDR3 has 14 amino acids. The CDR3 DNA is TGTGCCACCAGGAGTAGCGCGGGGGGTGAAAAACTGTTTTTT. It codes for CATRSSAGGEKLFF.

The chain couples TRBV5-1 to TRBJ2-3; 9 bases fit TRBD2. The V segment lost 2 bases and the J segment 3 bases; nucleotides outside the gene matches: 7. Germline V lookup: CDR1 SGHRS, CDR2 YFSETQ. This CDR3 spans 16 amino acids. The CDR3 DNA reads as TGCGCCAGCAGCTTATTCAACGCGGGAGGGACAGATACGCAGTATTTT. Protein: CASSLFNAGGTDTQYF.

This chain uses TRBV4-1 with TRBJ1-1; D may be TRBD1 (5 bases). Germline CDR1 is MGHRA and CDR2 is YSYEKL. Trimming took off 4 bases at V and 7 bases at J, with 16 bases between the two ends. The CDR3 runs to 14 residues. The DNA of the CDR3 is TGCGCCAGCAGCCTGGTGGGCGGGGCGGGTGAAGCTTTCTTT. Protein sequence: CASSLVGGAGEAFF.

The V gene is TRBV6-6, the J gene TRBJ2-3, with TRBD2 matching 7 bases. With V trimmed by 5 bases and J by 0 bases, 8 bases remained unmatched. This CDR3 has 16 amino acids. Germline V gives CDR1 MNHNY, CDR2 SVGAGI (reference sequence). As DNA, the CDR3 is TGTGCCAGCAGTACACTCCAGCGGGGTAGCACAGATACGCAGTATTTT. Translation: CASSTLQRGSTDTQYF.

The V gene is TRBV5-6, the J gene TRBJ2-7; no clear D gene. Trimming removed 4 bases at V and 4 bases at J, with 15 bases between. Germline-derived CDR1 and CDR2 are SGHDT and YYEEEE. The length of the CDR3 is 14 residues. The DNA for the CDR3 is TGTGCCAGCAGCGATATCTCACGCGTATACGAGCAGTACTTC. It translates to CASSDISRVYEQYF.

V is TRBV30 and J is TRBJ2-1, with a tentative D call TRBD2 (5 bases). The germline CDR1 and CDR2 sequences are GTSNPN and SVGIG (reference sequence). The V end was cut by 5 bases, the J end by 6 bases, with 17 bases between. CDR3 size: 14 residues. The CDR3 region has the DNA TGTGCCTGGGGGCCCGGAACTAGTCTCAATGAGCAGTTCTTC. Translating gives CAWGPGTSLNEQFF. Looking up the rest from reference TRBV30 and TRBJ2-1 gives the full variable domain: SQTIHQWPATLVQPVGSPLSLECTVEGTSNPNLYWYRQAAGRGLQLLFYSVGIGQISSEVPQNLSASRPQDRQFILSSKKLLLSDSGFYLCAWGPGTSLNEQFFGPGTRLTVL.

V is TRBV7-9 and J is TRBJ1-3, with D maybe TRBD1 (6 bases). Germline lookup yields CDR1 SEHNR and CDR2 FQNEAQ (reference sequence). CDR3 length: 11 residues. Trimming stripped 7 bases from V and 6 bases from J, with 7 bases between. This CDR3 reads CASTGVNTIYF. The DNA of the CDR3 is TGTGCCAGCACAGGGGTAAACACCATATATTTT.

CDR3 DNA sequence: TGTGCCAGCACTGAGGGACAGGGTGTGGGGGAGCAGTACTTC. Translating it yields CASTEGQGVGEQYF. The chain carries TRBV28 and TRBJ2-7; 9 bases agree with TRBD1. This CDR3 region has 14 residues. J gave up 7 bases and V 7 bases, and 11 bases lay outside the gene matches. Per the germline V gene, CDR1 is MDHEN and CDR2 is SYDVKM.

This chain connects TRBV14 to TRBJ2-7, with D possibly matching TRBD1 (6 bases). The V gene's germline CDR1 is SGHDN and CDR2 FVKESK. The ends were cut back, 4 bases at V and 3 bases at J, with 10 bases in the middle. The CDR3 totals 13 residues. The CDR3, as DNA: TGTGCCAGCAGCCGATTACAGGGCTACGAGCAGTACTTC. Its translation is CASSRLQGYEQYF.

This chain connects TRBV7-3 to TRBJ2-5; TRBD2 agrees at 14 bases. J gave up 5 bases and V 5 bases, and 4 bases lay outside the gene matches. This CDR3 is built from 15 residues. Germline V gene data show CDR1 as SGHTA and CDR2 as FQGTGA. The CDR3 nucleotides are TGTGCCAGCAGCCCGGGACTAGCGGGAGTGGAGACCCAGTACTTC. This encodes CASSPGLAGVETQYF.

This chain links TRBV7-9 with TRBJ2-7; the D gene is possibly TRBD2 (6 bases). The CDR3 extends over 15 amino acids. CDR1 SEHNR and CDR2 FQNEAQ come from the germline V gene (reference sequence). Trimming stripped 5 bases from V and 7 bases from J, with 21 bases between. CDR3 DNA: TGTGCCAGCAGCCCCCCTATTCTAGCGCTACAGGAGCAGTACTTC. Translated: CASSPPILALQEQYF.

The chain carries TRBV30 and TRBJ2-1, with D unresolved. The ends were cut back, 2 bases at V and 2 bases at J, with 7 bases in the middle. The CDR3 contains 13 residues. From germline, CDR1 is GTSNPN and CDR2 SVGIG (reference sequence). The CDR3 region is CAWSRATYNEQFF. CDR3 bases: TGTGCCTGGAGTAGAGCAACCTACAATGAGCAGTTCTTC.

This chain joins TRBV5-1 and TRBJ2-1; 8 bases fit TRBD2. In germline, CDR1 is SGHRS, CDR2 YFSETQ. Losses at the gene ends were 4 bases for V and 4 bases for J; bases not matched to a gene: 4. CDR3 length: 14 amino acids. The CDR3 sequence is CASSPQREYNEQFF. The CDR3 DNA follows: TGCGCCAGCAGCCCCCAGCGGGAGTACAATGAGCAGTTCTTC.

The rearrangement links TRBV5-1 to TRBJ2-7, with TRBD1 matching over 8 bases. The CDR3 runs to 14 residues. Per germline, CDR1 SGHRS and CDR2 YFSETQ. V was pared by 4 bases and J by 1 base, with 4 bases of the junction left unmatched. The CDR3 sequence: CASSGGTGSYEQYF. As DNA, the CDR3 is TGCGCCAGCAGCGGGGGGACAGGTTCCTACGAGCAGTACTTC.

The rearrangement links TRBV5-1 to TRBJ2-7, with a possible D match to TRBD1 (5 bases). The germline V gene encodes CDR1 SGHRS and CDR2 YFSETQ. The CDR3 loop spans 14 amino acids. V shed 5 bases and J shed 3 bases, with 15 bases lying between them. The CDR3 region is CASSLPDTDYEQYF. CDR3 coding DNA: TGCGCCAGCAGTCTACCGGACACTGACTACGAGCAGTACTTC.

The chain recombines TRBV28 with TRBJ1-2; the match to TRBD1 covers 12 bases. Germline trimming cut 6 bases from V and 1 base from J; bases unmatched to any gene: 9. The CDR3 covers 17 residues. Germline CDR1 is MDHEN and CDR2 is SYDVKM. CDR3 protein: CASRTGTGGYFNYGYTF. CDR3 bases: TGTGCCAGCAGAACCGGGACAGGGGGCTATTTTAACTATGGCTACACCTTC.